This T cell receptor beta chain was recovered during a study of yellow fever vaccine responses in identical twins. MiXCR, run by TCRdb on the RT-PCR reads, gives a single entry per CDR3 protein. This sample has about 11,000 distinct CDR3 sequences, with around 77% found just once. The sequence was collected from a woman aged 18-30 years who received the yellow fever vaccine. The source was T cells from blood (PBMCs), unsorted or a sorted subset (not recorded which), collected before or after yellow fever vaccination (not recorded which).

The CDR3 coding sequence is TGTGCCAGCAGTTTAGGACAGACCTACGAGCAGTACTTC. Translating gives CASSLGQTYEQYF. The chain carries TRBV12-3 or TRBV12-4 and TRBJ2-7; D is possibly TRBD1 (5 bases). Between the trimmed V and J ends, which lost 1 base and 2 bases, there was a span of 6 bases. The CDR3 runs 13 residues.